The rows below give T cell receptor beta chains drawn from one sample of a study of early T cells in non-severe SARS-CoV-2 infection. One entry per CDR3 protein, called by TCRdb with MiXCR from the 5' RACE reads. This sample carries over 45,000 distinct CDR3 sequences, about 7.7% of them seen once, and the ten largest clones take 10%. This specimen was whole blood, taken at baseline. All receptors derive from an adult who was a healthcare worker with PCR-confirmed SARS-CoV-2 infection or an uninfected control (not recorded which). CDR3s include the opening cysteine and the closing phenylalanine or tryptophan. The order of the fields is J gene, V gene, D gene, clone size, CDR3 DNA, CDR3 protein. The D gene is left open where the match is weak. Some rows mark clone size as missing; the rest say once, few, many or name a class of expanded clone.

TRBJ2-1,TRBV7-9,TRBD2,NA,TGTGCCAGCAGCTTTACCCCGAAGAGCGGGAGCTCCTACAATGAGCAGTTCTTC,CASSFTPKSGSSYNEQFF
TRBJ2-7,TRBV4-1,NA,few,TGCGCCAGCAGCCAAGAAGGGGATAACGAGCAGTACTTC,CASSQEGDNEQYF
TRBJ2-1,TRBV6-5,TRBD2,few,TGTGCCAGCAGTATGGGCGGGAGTCCCTACAATGAGCAGTTCTTC,CASSMGGSPYNEQFF
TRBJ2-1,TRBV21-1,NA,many,TGTGCCAGCAGCAAATCGACGGAATACAATGAGCAGTTCTTC,CASSKSTEYNEQFF
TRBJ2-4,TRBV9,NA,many,TGTGCCAGCAGCGTAGACCAGACACCTGGGGACATTCAGTACTTC,CASSVDQTPGDIQYF
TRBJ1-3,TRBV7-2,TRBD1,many,TGTGCCAGCAGCTTAACCGGGACAGGGAGGACGAACACCATATATTTT,CASSLTGTGRTNTIYF
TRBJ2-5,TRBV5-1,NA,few,TGCGCCAGCAGCGATCAGACAGCCCAAGAGACCCAGTACTTC,CASSDQTAQETQYF
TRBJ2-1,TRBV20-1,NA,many,TGCAGTGCGACACAAACGGGAGTTTGGTCCTACAATGAGCAGTTCTTC,CSATQTGVWSYNEQFF
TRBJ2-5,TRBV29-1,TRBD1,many,TGCAGCGTTGCGACAGGGGGCCAGGAGACCCAGTACTTC,CSVATGGQETQYF
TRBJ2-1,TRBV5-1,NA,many,TGCGCCAGCAGCGCAGGTCGGGAGAGATTAAGCAATGAGCAGTTCTTC,CASSAGRERLSNEQFF
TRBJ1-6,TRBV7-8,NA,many,TGTGCCAGCAGCCGGACGGTTAATTCACCCCTCCACTTT,CASSRTVNSPLHF
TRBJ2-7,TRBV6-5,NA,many,TGTGCCGCTCAGTCACCCTACGAGCAGTACTTC,CAAQSPYEQYF
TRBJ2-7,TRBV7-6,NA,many,TGTGCCAGCAGCTTATATCGGGACCATTACGAGCAGTACTTC,CASSLYRDHYEQYF
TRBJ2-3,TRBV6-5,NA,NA,TGTGCCAGCAAACGGAAGGCGGGTGTATCCACAGATACGCAGTATTTT,CASKRKAGVSTDTQYF
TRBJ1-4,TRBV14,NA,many,TGTGCCAGCAGCCGGGCAGGGGATCTAAAACTGTTTTTT,CASSRAGDLKLFF
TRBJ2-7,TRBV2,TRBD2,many,TGTGCCAGGCAGACTAGCGGGGGATACGAGCAGTACTTC,CARQTSGGYEQYF
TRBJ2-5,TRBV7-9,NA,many,TGTGCCAGCAGCTCGGCAGGCCGGGAGACCCAGTACTTC,CASSSAGRETQYF
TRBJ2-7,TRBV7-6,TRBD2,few,TGTGCCAGCAGCTTAGCTCGGGAGGGCCGCGAGCAGTACTTC,CASSLAREGREQYF
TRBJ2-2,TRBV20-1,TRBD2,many,TGCAGTGCTAGCGCCGGGAGGGAGAACACCGGGGAGCTGTTTTTT,CSASAGRENTGELFF
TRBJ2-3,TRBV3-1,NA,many,TGTGCCAGCTCCACCACCGATTCAGGAGGTGATACGCAGTATTTT,CASSTTDSGGDTQYF
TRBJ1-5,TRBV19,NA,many,TGTGCCAGTAGGAGGGAGGGGAACAATCAGCCCCAGCATTTT,CASRREGNNQPQHF
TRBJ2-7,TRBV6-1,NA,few,TGTGCCAGCAGTGCGCCCCTCAATGAAGCCTACGAGCAGTACTTC,CASSAPLNEAYEQYF
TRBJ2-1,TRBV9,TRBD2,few,TGTGCCAGCAGCGTAGAGGGACTAGCAATAGGGGAGCAGTTCTTC,CASSVEGLAIGEQFF
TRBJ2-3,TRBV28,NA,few,TGTGCCAGCAGTACCCGAGGGGGTACGCAGTATTTT,CASSTRGGTQYF
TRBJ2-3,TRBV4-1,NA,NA,TGCGCCAGCAGCCAAGCTAGCACAGATACGCAGTATTTT,CASSQASTDTQYF
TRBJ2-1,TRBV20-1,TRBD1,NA,TGCAGTGCTAGGCAGGGGGCGTTCAATGAGCAGTTCTTC,CSARQGAFNEQFF
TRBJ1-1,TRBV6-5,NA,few,TGTGCCAGCAGTGCCGGACAGCACACTGAAGCTTTCTTT,CASSAGQHTEAFF
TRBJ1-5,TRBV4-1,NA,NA,TGCGCCAGCAGCGGGGACTTCGATCAGCCCCAGCATTTT,CASSGDFDQPQHF
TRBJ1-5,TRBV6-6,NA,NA,TGTGCCAGCAGTCCCACGATTCCGGGGGGCAATCAGCCCCAGCATTTT,CASSPTIPGGNQPQHF
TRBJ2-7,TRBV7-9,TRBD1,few,TGTGCCAGCAGCTTCCCGGGACAGGTTCCCCCCGAGCAGTACTTC,CASSFPGQVPPEQYF
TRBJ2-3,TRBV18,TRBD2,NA,TGTGCCAGCTCACCGTCCCTAGCGGGAGGCACAGATACGCAGTATTTT,CASSPSLAGGTDTQYF
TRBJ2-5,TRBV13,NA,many,TGTGCCAGCAGCTTCCGGGGGATGCAAGAGACCCAGTACTTC,CASSFRGMQETQYF
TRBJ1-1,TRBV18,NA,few,TGTGCCAGCTCTCTTACTCAGAACACTGAAGCTTTCTTT,CASSLTQNTEAFF
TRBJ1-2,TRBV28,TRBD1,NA,TGTGCCAGCAGTTCCCCAGGACAGGGGGACTATGGCTACACCTTC,CASSSPGQGDYGYTF
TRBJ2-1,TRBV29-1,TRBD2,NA,TGCAGCGTAGGACTAGCGGTCTCCTACAATGAGCAGTTCTTC,CSVGLAVSYNEQFF
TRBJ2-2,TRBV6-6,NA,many,TGTGCCAGCAGTCCTGCCTCTGGGGACGGGGAGCTGTTTTTT,CASSPASGDGELFF
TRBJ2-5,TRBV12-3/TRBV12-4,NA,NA,TGTGCCAGCAGTTTAGCGCGAGGACAGCCTCGGGAGACCCAGTACTTC,CASSLARGQPRETQYF
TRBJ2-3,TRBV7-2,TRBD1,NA,TGTGCCAGCAGCTGGGGACAGGGCACAGATACGCAGTATTTT,CASSWGQGTDTQYF
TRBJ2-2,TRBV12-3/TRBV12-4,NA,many,TGTGCCAGCAGTTTAGCGTCTATTGGCAGGGGCACCGGGGAGCTGTTTTTT,CASSLASIGRGTGELFF
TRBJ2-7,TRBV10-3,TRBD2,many,TGTGCCATCAGTGAGCCCGGACTAGCGGGAGCGATACACGAGCAGTACTTC,CAISEPGLAGAIHEQYF
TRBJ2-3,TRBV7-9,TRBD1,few,TGTGCCAGCAGCTTCGGACAGGGGGCATTAGATACGCAGTATTTT,CASSFGQGALDTQYF
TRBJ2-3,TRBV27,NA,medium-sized,TGTGCCAGCTCGACTTTCGCGGATACGCAGTATTTT,CASSTFADTQYF
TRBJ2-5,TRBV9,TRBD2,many,TGTGCCAGCAGCGTGGGTAGCGGGAGTCAAGAGACCCAGTACTTC,CASSVGSGSQETQYF
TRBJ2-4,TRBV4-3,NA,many,TGCGCCAGCAGCCAAGATGTGTCCACGGGCAAAAACATTCAGTACTTC,CASSQDVSTGKNIQYF
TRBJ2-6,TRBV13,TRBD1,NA,TGTGCCAGCAGCTTACTAGGCAGGGGGAACTCTGGGGCCAACGTCCTGACTTTC,CASSLLGRGNSGANVLTF